This is a list of T cell receptor beta chains from one sample in a study of cytomegalovirus exposure and HLA in healthy donors. Assay used: immunoSEQ multiplex PCR; TCRdb lists only in-frame clones, some missing. Of about 98,000 clones listed, roughly 70% are singletons. Sequencing was done on a sample of PBMCs. The receptors shown here come from a man aged 45-60 years in good health and CMV-seronegative. Both conserved end residues are part of each CDR3. D genes are given only for firm matches. Clone size is given for some rows only: seen once, a few or many times, or a class if the clone is expanded.

TRBV2	14	-	TRBJ2-7	TRBD2	TGTGCCAGCAGTGTGCTAGCGGGGACCTACGAGCAGTACTTC	CASSVLAGTYEQYF
TRBV27	15	once	TRBJ2-2	-	TGTGCCAGCAGTTTATTGAGGGGGGGAACCGGGGAGCTGTTTTTT	CASSLLRGGTGELFF
TRBV7-2	15	-	TRBJ2-1	TRBD2	TGTGCCAGCAGTTACGTGAGGGGCGGGGGGAAAGAGCAGTTCTTC	CASSYVRGGGKEQFF
TRBV12-5	13	-	TRBJ1-2	-	TGTGCTAGTGGTTTGGACGGGAACTATGGCTACACCTTC	CASGLDGNYGYTF
TRBV10-1	19	-	TRBJ2-2	TRBD2	TGCGCCAGCAGTGTGAAACCACCGGGACTAGCGGGAGTCGCCGGGGAGCTGTTTTTT	CASSVKPPGLAGVAGELFF
TRBV5-1	17	-	TRBJ2-5	TRBD2	TGCGCCAGCAGCTTGCCCGAAACTAGCGGATATCAAGAGACCCAGTACTTC	CASSLPETSGYQETQYF
TRBV5-4	17	-	TRBJ2-1	TRBD1	TGTGCCAGCAGCTTTCCGGAATTTAGGACAGGGGAAGATGAGCAGTTCTTC	CASSFPEFRTGEDEQFF
TRBV6-4	15	-	TRBJ2-2	TRBD1	TGTGCCAGCAGGGAAACAGGGGGCGACACCGGGGAGCTGTTTTTT	CASRETGGDTGELFF
TRBV7-9	16	-	TRBJ1-2	TRBD1	TGTGCCAGCAGGCCCGCCTGGGGACAGGGACTAGGTGGCTACACCTTC	CASRPAWGQGLGGYTF
TRBV18	14	-	TRBJ2-2	-	TGTGCCAGCTCACCACCCTCACAGGGTGGGGAGCTGTTTTTT	CASSPPSQGGELFF
TRBV6-4	14	-	TRBJ2-1	TRBD2	TGTGCCAGCAGTGAGACTAGCGGGTACAATGAGCAGTTCTTC	CASSETSGYNEQFF
TRBV29-1	13	once	TRBJ2-3	-	TGCAGCGCCATCGGCCTGACAGGAGATACGCAGTATTTT	CSAIGLTGDTQYF
TRBV7-6	16	-	TRBJ1-3	-	TGTGCCAGCAGCTTAGGGGAGACAGGTTCTGGAAACACCATATATTTT	CASSLGETGSGNTIYF
TRBV9	16	-	TRBJ2-2	TRBD2	TGTGCCAGCAGCGTAGGGAGTAGCGGGAGCACCGGGGAGCTGTTTTTT	CASSVGSSGSTGELFF
TRBV6-6	16	few	TRBJ2-5	TRBD2	TGTGCCAGCAGCCCTTGGACTAGCGGGGGACAAGAGACCCAGTACTTC	CASSPWTSGGQETQYF
TRBV27	15	-	TRBJ2-6	-	TGTGCCAGCAGTTTAGCAGGGTTTGGGGCCAACGTCCTGACTTTC	CASSLAGFGANVLTF
TRBV10-3	12	few	TRBJ1-4	-	TGTGCCATCAGTTTGGACAGTGAAAAACTGTTTTTT	CAISLDSEKLFF
TRBV5-1	18	-	TRBJ2-3	TRBD2	TGCGCCAGCAGCTTGTCACTAGCGGGGGGTCCCGGCACAGATACGCAGTATTTT	CASSLSLAGGPGTDTQYF
TRBV5-1	14	-	TRBJ1-4	TRBD1	TGCGCCAGCAGCACCGGGACAGCTAATGAAAAACTGTTTTTT	CASSTGTANEKLFF
TRBV6-1	11	-	TRBJ1-1	-	TGTGCCAGCAGTGAACAGGCTAAAGCTTTCTTT	CASSEQAKAFF
TRBV11-2	14	few	TRBJ2-3	TRBD2	TGTGCCAGCAGCTTTAGCGGGAACACAGATACGCAGTATTTT	CASSFSGNTDTQYF
TRBV11-2	17	once	TRBJ1-3	TRBD1	TGTGCCAGCAGCCCGCGGGACAGGGCACCTTCTGGAAACACCATATATTTT	CASSPRDRAPSGNTIYF
TRBV6-6	14	-	TRBJ1-2	TRBD1	TGTGCCAGCAGTCCTATCGGGACAGGGGGTGGCTACACCTTC	CASSPIGTGGGYTF
TRBV7-9	13	-	TRBJ1-1	-	TGTGCCAGCAGCCCCGACAGGCCCACTGAAGCTTTCTTT	CASSPDRPTEAFF
TRBV7-2	13	-	TRBJ2-1	-	TGTGCCGTGGGGGGGGGCCCCACCAATGAGCAGTTCTTC	CAVGGGPTNEQFF
TRBV5-5	16	few	TRBJ1-1	-	TGTGCCAGCAGCTTGGAATTACAGGGAAGGAAAACTGAAGCTTTCTTT	CASSLELQGRKTEAFF
TRBV5-4	17	-	TRBJ1-3	TRBD1	TGTGCCAGCAGCGGATCCGGGACAGCTAACTCTGGAAACACCATATATTTT	CASSGSGTANSGNTIYF
TRBV19	14	-	TRBJ2-7	-	TGTGCCAGTAGTATAGCGTGGAGCTCCTACGAGCAGTACTTC	CASSIAWSSYEQYF
TRBV19	16	-	TRBJ2-7	-	TGTGCCAGTACCCCATTTAGGTTTTCTAACGGGTACGAGCAGTACTTC	CASTPFRFSNGYEQYF
TRBV11-2	15	once	TRBJ2-7	-	TGTGCCAGCAGCTACGGGCCGGGACACCTTTACGAGCAGTACTTC	CASSYGPGHLYEQYF
TRBV4-1	15	many	TRBJ1-5	-	TGCGCCAGCAGCCAAGATTTGTACAGCTATCAGCCCCAGCATTTT	CASSQDLYSYQPQHF
TRBV7-9	15	-	TRBJ2-6	-	TGTGCCAGCAGCCAGGGGACCGGTGGGGCCAACGTCCTGACTTTC	CASSQGTGGANVLTF
TRBV18	14	-	TRBJ1-1	-	TGTGCCAACTCACCGCCGTTACAGAACACTGAAGCTTTCTTT	CANSPPLQNTEAFF
TRBV5-1	16	-	TRBJ2-3	TRBD2	TGCGCCAGCAGCCGAGGGACTAGCGGACCCACAGATACGCAGTATTTT	CASSRGTSGPTDTQYF
TRBV4-2	16	-	TRBJ1-2	TRBD1	TGTGCCAGCAGCCAATACGGGGACAGGGGGCCGGTGGGCTACACCTTC	CASSQYGDRGPVGYTF
TRBV4-1	16	-	TRBJ1-2	-	TGCGCCAGCAGCCAAGGCCGAGAAGGGGAAGTCTATGGCTACACCTTC	CASSQGREGEVYGYTF
TRBV9	17	once	TRBJ2-1	TRBD2	TGTGCCAGCAGCGCCCTCGTGACTAGCGGGAATTATCATGAGCAGTTCTTC	CASSALVTSGNYHEQFF
TRBV2	16	-	TRBJ1-6	-	TGTGCCAGCAGTGAGGGCAGTAACTCCTATAATTCACCCCTCCACTTT	CASSEGSNSYNSPLHF
TRBV4-3	15	-	TRBJ2-1	-	TGCGCCAGCAGCCAAGTTCAAGGCGGGCGTTGGGAGCAGTTCTTC	CASSQVQGGRWEQFF
TRBV4-2	16	-	TRBJ2-3	TRBD2	TGTGCCAGCAGCCGTTTCACGCGGGAGTTAACAGATACGCAGTATTTT	CASSRFTRELTDTQYF
TRBV9	15	-	TRBJ2-5	TRBD2	TGTGCCAGCAGCGGGAGCGGGGGGTCGAGAGAGACCCAGTACTTC	CASSGSGGSRETQYF
TRBV30	14	once	TRBJ1-1	TRBD1	TGTGCCGGGACGGGACAGGGAAGTCGGACTGAAGCTTTCTTT	CAGTGQGSRTEAFF
TRBV5-1	13	-	TRBJ1-6	-	TGCGCCAGCAGCTTGGACACCAATTCACCCCTCCACTTT	CASSLDTNSPLHF
TRBV25-1	15	-	TRBJ1-6	TRBD1	TGTGCCAGCAGTGAAGTTACAGGGGGCTATTCACCCCTCCACTTT	CASSEVTGGYSPLHF
TRBV7-9	16	-	TRBJ1-4	-	TGTTCCAGCAGCTTAGCGGAGGGTCGCGCCGGGGAAAAACTGTTTTTT	CSSSLAEGRAGEKLFF
TRBV7-8	14	once	TRBJ1-2	-	TGTGCCAGCAGCTTAGACGGGGGGGCTCAAGGCTACACCTTC	CASSLDGGAQGYTF
TRBV2	14	few	TRBJ2-5	-	TGTGCCAGCAGTGAATCGAGGTACCAAGAGACCCAGTACTTC	CASSESRYQETQYF
TRBV5-4	14	-	TRBJ2-1	TRBD2	TGTGCCAGCAGTAGCGGGAAGAACTACAATGAGCAGTTCTTC	CASSSGKNYNEQFF
TRBV15	17	-	TRBJ1-5	-	TGTGCCACCAGCAGGACTCTAGGGGGATCCGTCAATCAGCCCCAGCATTTT	CATSRTLGGSVNQPQHF
TRBV6-1	17	-	TRBJ2-7	TRBD2	TGTGCCAGCAGTGTCCCGGTCTCGGGACTAGCGGCCTACGAGCAGTACTTC	CASSVPVSGLAAYEQYF